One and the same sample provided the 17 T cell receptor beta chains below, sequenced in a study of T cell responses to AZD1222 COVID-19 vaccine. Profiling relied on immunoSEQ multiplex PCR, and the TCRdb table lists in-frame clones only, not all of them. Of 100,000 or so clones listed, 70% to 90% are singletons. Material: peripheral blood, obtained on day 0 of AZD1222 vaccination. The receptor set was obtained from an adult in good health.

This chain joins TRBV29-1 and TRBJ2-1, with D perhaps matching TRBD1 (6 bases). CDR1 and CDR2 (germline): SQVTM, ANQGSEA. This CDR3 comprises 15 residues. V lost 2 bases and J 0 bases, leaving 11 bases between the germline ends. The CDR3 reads CSVETGHSSYNEQFF. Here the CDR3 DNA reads TGCAGCGTTGAAACAGGGCACAGCTCCTACAATGAGCAGTTCTTC.

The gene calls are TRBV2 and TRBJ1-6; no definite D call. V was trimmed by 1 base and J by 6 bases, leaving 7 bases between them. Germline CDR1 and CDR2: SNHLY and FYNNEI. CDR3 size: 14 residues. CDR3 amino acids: CASSEGALNSPLHF. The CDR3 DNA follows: TGTGCCAGCAGTGAAGGGGCGCTTAATTCACCCCTCCACTTT.

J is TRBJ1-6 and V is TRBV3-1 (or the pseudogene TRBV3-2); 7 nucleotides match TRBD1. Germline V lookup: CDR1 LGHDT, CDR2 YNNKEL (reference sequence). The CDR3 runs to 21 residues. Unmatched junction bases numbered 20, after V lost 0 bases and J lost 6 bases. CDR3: CASSQEGVRDSRLLGNSPLHF. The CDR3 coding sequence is TGTGCCAGCAGCCAAGAAGGGGTACGGGACAGCCGACTTTTGGGTAATTCACCCCTCCACTTT.

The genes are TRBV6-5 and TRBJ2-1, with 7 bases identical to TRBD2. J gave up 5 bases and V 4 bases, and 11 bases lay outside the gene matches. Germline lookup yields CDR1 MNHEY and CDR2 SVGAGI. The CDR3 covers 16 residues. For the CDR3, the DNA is TGTGCCAGCAGTTCCCCGGGGGTAGCGGGCCACAATGAGCAGTTCTTC. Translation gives CASSSPGVAGHNEQFF.

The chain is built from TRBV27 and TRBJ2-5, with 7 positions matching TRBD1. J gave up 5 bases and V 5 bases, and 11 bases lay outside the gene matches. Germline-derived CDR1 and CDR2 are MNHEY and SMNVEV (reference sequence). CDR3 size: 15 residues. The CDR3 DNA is TGTGCCAGCAGTCAAGGGACAGCCCTAGGGGAGACCCAGTACTTC. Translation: CASSQGTALGETQYF.

The CDR3 loop reads CASSLNLRIYGYTF. The CDR3 bases are TGTGCCAGCAGTTTAAATTTGAGGATTTATGGCTACACCTTC. The chain couples TRBV28 to TRBJ1-2; D unclear. This CDR3 is 14 amino acids long. Germline V gene sequence: CDR1 MDHEN, CDR2 SYDVKM. Trimming removed 2 bases at V and 5 bases at J, with 12 bases between.

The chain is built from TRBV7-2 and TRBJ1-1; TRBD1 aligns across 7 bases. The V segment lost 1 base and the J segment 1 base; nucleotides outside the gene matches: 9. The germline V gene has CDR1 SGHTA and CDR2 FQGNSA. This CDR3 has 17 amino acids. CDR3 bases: TGTGCCAGCAGCTTAGAGGATAGGGGGGACAGGAACACTGAAGCTTTCTTT. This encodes CASSLEDRGDRNTEAFF.

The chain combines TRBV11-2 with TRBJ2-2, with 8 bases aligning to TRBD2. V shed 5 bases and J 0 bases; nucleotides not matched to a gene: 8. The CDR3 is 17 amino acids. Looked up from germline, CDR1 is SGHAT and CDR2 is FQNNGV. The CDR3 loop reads CASSTPLAVANTGELFF. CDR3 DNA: TGTGCCAGCAGCACCCCACTAGCGGTCGCGAACACCGGGGAGCTGTTTTTT.

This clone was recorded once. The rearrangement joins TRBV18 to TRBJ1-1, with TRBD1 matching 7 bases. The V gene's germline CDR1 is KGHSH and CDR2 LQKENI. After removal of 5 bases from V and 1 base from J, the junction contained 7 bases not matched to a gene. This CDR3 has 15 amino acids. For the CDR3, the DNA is TGTGCCAGCTCAGTAGGACAGGTCCAGAACACTGAAGCTTTCTTT. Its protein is CASSVGQVQNTEAFF. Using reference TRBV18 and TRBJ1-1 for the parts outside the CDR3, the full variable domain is NAGVMQNPRHLVRRRGQEARLRCSPMKGHSHVYWYRQLPEEGLKFMVYLQKENIIDESGMPKERFSAEFPKEGPSILRIQQVVRGDSAAYFCASSVGQVQNTEAFFGQGTRLTVV.

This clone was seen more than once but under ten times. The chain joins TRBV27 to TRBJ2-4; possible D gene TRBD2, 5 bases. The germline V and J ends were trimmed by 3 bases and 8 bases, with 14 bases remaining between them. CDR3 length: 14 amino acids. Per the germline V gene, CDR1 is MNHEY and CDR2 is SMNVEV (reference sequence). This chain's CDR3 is CASSFLGDTDIQYF. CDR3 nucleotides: TGTGCCAGCAGTTTTTTGGGAGACACGGACATTCAGTACTTC.

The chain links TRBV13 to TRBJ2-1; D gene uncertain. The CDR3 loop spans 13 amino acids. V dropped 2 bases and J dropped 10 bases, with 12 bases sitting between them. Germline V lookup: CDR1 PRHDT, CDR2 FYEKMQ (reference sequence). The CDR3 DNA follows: TGTGCCAGCAGCTTACCGTCGACCATAGAGCAGTTCTTC. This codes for CASSLPSTIEQFF.

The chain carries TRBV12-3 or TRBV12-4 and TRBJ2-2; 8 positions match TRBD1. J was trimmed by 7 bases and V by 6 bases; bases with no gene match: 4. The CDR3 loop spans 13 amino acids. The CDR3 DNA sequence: TGTGCCAGCAGGGGACAGGTCATCGGGGAGCTGTTTTTT. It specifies CASRGQVIGELFF.

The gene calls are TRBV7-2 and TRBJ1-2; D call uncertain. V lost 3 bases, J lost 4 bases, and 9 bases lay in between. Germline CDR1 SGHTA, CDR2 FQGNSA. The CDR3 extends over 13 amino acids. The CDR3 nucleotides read TGTGCCAGCAGCTTCGGTCGAGGCTATGGCTACACCTTC. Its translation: CASSFGRGYGYTF.

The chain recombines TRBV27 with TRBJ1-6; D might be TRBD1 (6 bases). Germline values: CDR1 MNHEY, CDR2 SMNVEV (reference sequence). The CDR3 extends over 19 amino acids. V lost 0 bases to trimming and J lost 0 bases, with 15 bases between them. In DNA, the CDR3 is TGTGCCAGCAGTTTATCGGGGGGGCCGCTCGGCTCCTATAATTCACCCCTCCACTTT. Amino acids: CASSLSGGPLGSYNSPLHF.

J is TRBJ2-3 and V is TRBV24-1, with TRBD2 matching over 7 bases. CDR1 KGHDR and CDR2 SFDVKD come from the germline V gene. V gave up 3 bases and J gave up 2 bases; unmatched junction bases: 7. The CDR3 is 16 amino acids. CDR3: CATSDPVAGHTDTQYF. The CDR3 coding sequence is TGTGCCACCAGTGATCCAGTAGCGGGCCACACAGATACGCAGTATTTT.

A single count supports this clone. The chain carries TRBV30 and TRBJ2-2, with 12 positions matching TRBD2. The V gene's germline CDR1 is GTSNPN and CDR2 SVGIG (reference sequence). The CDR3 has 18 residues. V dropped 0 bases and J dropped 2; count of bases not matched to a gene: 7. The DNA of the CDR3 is TGTGCCTGGAGTGTACTGGCTAGCGGGAGGGCCAACACCGGGGAGCTGTTTTTT. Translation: CAWSVLASGRANTGELFF.

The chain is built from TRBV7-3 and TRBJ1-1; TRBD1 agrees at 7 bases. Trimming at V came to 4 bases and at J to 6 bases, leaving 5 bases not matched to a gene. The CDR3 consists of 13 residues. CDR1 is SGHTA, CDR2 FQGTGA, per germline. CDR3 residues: CASSSTGYPEAFF. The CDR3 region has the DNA TGTGCCAGCAGCTCGACAGGGTACCCTGAAGCTTTCTTT.